The 13 T cell receptor beta chains below come from one sample, sequenced in a study of blood T cell repertoires in COVID-19. Libraries were prepared by immunoSEQ multiplex PCR; TCRdb keeps only in-frame clonotypes and omits some of them. The table shows roughly 47,000 clones, with less than 85% occurring only once. The sample was peripheral blood. The source of these receptors is a woman aged 70-85 years with acute or convalescent COVID-19.

J is TRBJ2-1 and V is TRBV11-3; TRBD2 matches at 7 bases. The J segment lost 7 bases and the V segment lost 5 bases, leaving 14 bases of the junction unmatched. Per the germline V gene, CDR1 is SGHNT and CDR2 is YENEEA. There are 16 residues in the CDR3. CDR3 in DNA: TGTGCCAGCAGCATCCCTGCGGGAGTAGGAAAGAATGAGCAGTTCTTC. Protein sequence: CASSIPAGVGKNEQFF. Filled out from reference TRBV11-3 and TRBJ2-1, the complete variable domain reads EAGVVQSPRYKIIEKKQPVAFWCNPISGHNTLYWYLQNLGQGPELLIRYENEEAVDDSQLPKDRFSAERLKGVDSTLKIQPAELGDSAVYLCASSIPAGVGKNEQFFGPGTRLTVL.

J is TRBJ1-4 and V is TRBV11-3; D ambiguous. This CDR3 region has 15 residues. Per the germline V gene, CDR1 is SGHNT and CDR2 is YENEEA. The ends were cut back, 4 bases at V and 4 bases at J, with 13 bases in the middle. The CDR3 DNA sequence: TGTGCCAGCAGCTGGGGAGGCAATCTTAATGAAAAACTGTTTTTT. Translation: CASSWGGNLNEKLFF.

The CDR3 sequence: CASSQRTGAYEQFF. The CDR3 DNA is TGTGCCAGCAGCCAACGAACGGGAGCGTATGAGCAGTTCTTC. V usage is TRBV4-2 and J usage is TRBJ2-1; the D gene is possibly TRBD2 (6 bases). The V gene lost 2 bases and the J gene lost 8 bases, with 13 bases spanning the gap. The germline V gene has CDR1 LGHNA and CDR2 YNFKEQ. The CDR3 totals 14 residues.

The chain links TRBV5-1 to TRBJ2-1; D remains unclear. This CDR3 comprises 11 residues. V shed 1 base and J shed 12 bases, with 8 bases lying between them. The germline gives CDR1 SGHRS, CDR2 YFSETQ. The CDR3 is CASSLLSLQFF. The CDR3 DNA follows: TGCGCCAGCAGCTTGCTCTCTTTGCAGTTCTTC.

V usage is TRBV7-6 and J usage is TRBJ1-2; 8 nucleotides match TRBD1. V was pared by 5 bases and J by 5 bases, with 4 bases of the junction left unmatched. In germline, CDR1 is SGHVS, CDR2 FNYEAQ. The CDR3 is made up of 13 amino acids. The CDR3, as DNA: TGTGCCAGCAGCATCGGGACAGGTTATGGCTACACCTTC. It is translated as CASSIGTGYGYTF.

This clone was detected only a few times. The chain carries TRBV6-5 and TRBJ1-1; D is possibly TRBD1 (6 bases). Trimming left V 5 bases short and J 8 bases short, with 12 bases between. Germline CDR1 MNHEY, CDR2 SVGAGI. This CDR3 has 12 amino acids. In DNA form, the CDR3 reads TGTGCCAGCAGTCCGCAGGGGACCGAAGCTTTCTTT. This gives the protein CASSPQGTEAFF.

The gene calls are TRBV6-5 and TRBJ1-2; D unclear. The CDR3 totals 15 residues. V was cut by 0 bases and J by 4 bases, with 12 bases left in between. Per germline, CDR1 MNHEY and CDR2 SVGAGI. The chain's CDR3 is CASSYSIGLFYGYTF. CDR3 coding DNA: TGTGCCAGCAGTTACTCGATTGGACTATTCTATGGCTACACCTTC.

The rearrangement joins TRBV28 to TRBJ1-3; D might be TRBD1 (6 bases). The CDR3 spans 14 residues. Trimming pared 10 bases from V and 0 bases from J, leaving 13 bases between. Germline CDR1 MDHEN, CDR2 SYDVKM. DNA of the CDR3: TGTGCCACCATAGACAGGAGCTCTGGAAACACCATATATTTT. Its translation is CATIDRSSGNTIYF.

The V gene is TRBV5-1, the J gene TRBJ2-2, with TRBD1 identical over 8 bases. The CDR3 is 16 residues long. Germline V CDR1 and CDR2: SGHRS, YFSETQ. Trimming took 0 bases from V and 4 from J; bases not matched to a gene: 5. The CDR3 protein is CASSLAGGRGTGELFF. The CDR3 DNA reads as TGCGCCAGCAGCTTGGCAGGGGGCAGGGGCACCGGGGAGCTGTTTTTT.

The gene calls are TRBV30 and TRBJ2-3, with 15 nucleotides matching TRBD2. CDR1 GTSNPN and CDR2 SVGIG come from the germline V gene (reference sequence). The CDR3 runs 16 residues. With 1 base clipped from V and 4 bases from J, the junction kept 3 bases outside the gene matches. In DNA form, the CDR3 reads TGTGCCTGGAGTGCCGGGACTAGCGGGAGGTCAGATACGCAGTATTTT. Protein sequence: CAWSAGTSGRSDTQYF.

The rearrangement links TRBV28 to TRBJ2-5; D unresolved. Germline CDR1 and CDR2: MDHEN and SYDVKM. CDR3 length: 13 residues. The V and J ends lost 7 bases and 7 bases respectively, with 16 bases between them. Written as DNA, the CDR3 is TGTGCCAGCACCGTAGGTGCCTCGGGGACCCAGTACTTC. It yields the protein CASTVGASGTQYF.

The rearrangement uses TRBV29-1 and TRBJ1-5, with D tentatively TRBD1 (6 bases). Trimming removed 4 bases at V and 5 bases at J, with 21 bases between. This CDR3 is 16 amino acids long. CDR1 and CDR2 (germline): SQVTM, ANQGSEA. CDR3 loop: CSVVIGGGPRDQPQHF. DNA of the CDR3: TGCAGCGTTGTTATAGGGGGGGGCCCCCGTGATCAGCCCCAGCATTTT.

This clone occurred once. The CDR3 is CASSRTSGTGKYGYTF. The CDR3 DNA sequence: TGTGCCAGCAGCCGTACCTCCGGGACAGGAAAATATGGCTACACCTTC. The chain combines TRBV7-9 with TRBJ1-2; 8 bases align to TRBD1. The CDR3 is 16 amino acids. The germline V gene has CDR1 SEHNR and CDR2 FQNEAQ (reference sequence). J gave up 5 bases and V 5 bases, and 13 bases lay outside the gene matches. The entire variable domain, with the rest obtained from reference TRBV7-9 and TRBJ1-2, is as follows: DTGVSQNPRHKITKRGQNVTFRCDPISEHNRLYWYRQTLGQGPEFLTYFQNEAQLEKSRLLSDRFSAERPKGSFSTLEIQRTEQGDSAMYLCASSRTSGTGKYGYTFGSGTRLTVV.